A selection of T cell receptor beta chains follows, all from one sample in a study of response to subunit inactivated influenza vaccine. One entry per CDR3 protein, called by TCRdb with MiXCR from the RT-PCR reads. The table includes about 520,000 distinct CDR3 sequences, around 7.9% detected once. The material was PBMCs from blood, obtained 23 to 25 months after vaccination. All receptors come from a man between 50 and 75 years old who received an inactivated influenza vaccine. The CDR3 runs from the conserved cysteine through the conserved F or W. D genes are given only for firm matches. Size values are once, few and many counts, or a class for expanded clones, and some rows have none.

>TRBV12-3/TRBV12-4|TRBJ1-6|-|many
CASSPGLGSPLHF
TGTGCCAGCAGTCCCGGACTTGGTTCACCCCTCCACTTT
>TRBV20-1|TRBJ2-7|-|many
CSATGATSTDEQYF
TGCAGTGCTACCGGAGCCACGTCAACGGACGAGCAGTACTTC
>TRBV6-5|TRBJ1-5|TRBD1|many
CASSYPTGDQPQHF
TGTGCCAGCAGTTATCCGACAGGGGATCAGCCCCAGCATTTT
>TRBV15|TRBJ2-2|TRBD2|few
CATSSRRGGTGELFF
TGTGCCACCAGCAGTCGTCGGGGGGGCACCGGGGAGCTGTTTTTT
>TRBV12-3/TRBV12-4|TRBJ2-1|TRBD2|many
CASSLAGGVLNEQFF
TGTGCCAGCAGTTTAGCGGGGGGGGTACTCAATGAGCAGTTCTTC
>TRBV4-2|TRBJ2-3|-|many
CASSQDKRRTDTQYF
TGTGCCAGCAGCCAAGACAAGCGTCGCACAGATACGCAGTATTTT
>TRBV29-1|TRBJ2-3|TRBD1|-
CSVRTGATDTQYF
TGCAGCGTTCGGACAGGGGCGACAGATACGCAGTATTTT
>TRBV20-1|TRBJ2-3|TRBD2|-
CSAPTSGRLSTDTQYF
TGCAGTGCTCCCACTAGCGGCAGGCTTAGCACAGATACGCAGTATTTT
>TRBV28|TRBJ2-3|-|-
CASSLKGTQYF
TGTGCCAGCAGTTTAAAGGGGACGCAGTATTTT
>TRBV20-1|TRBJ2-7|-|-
CSARDIRGRDEQYF
TGCAGTGCTAGAGATATCCGGGGGCGCGACGAGCAGTACTTC
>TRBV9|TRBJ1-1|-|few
CASTPTASTTEAFF
TGTGCCAGCACCCCGACAGCGTCGACCACTGAAGCTTTCTTT
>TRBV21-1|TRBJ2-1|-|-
CASSKAATSGSRNEQFF
TGTGCCAGCAGCAAAGCTGCGACTAGCGGGAGTCGGAATGAGCAGTTCTTC
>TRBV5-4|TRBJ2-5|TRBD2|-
CASSFTSGGIQETQYF
TGTGCCAGCAGCTTCACTAGCGGGGGTATCCAAGAGACCCAGTACTTC
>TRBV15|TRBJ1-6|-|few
CATSRDTRSPLHF
TGTGCCACCAGCAGAGATACTCGTTCACCCCTCCACTTT
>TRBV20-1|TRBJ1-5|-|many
CSARGQFGQPQHF
TGCAGTGCCCGAGGACAGTTCGGTCAGCCCCAGCATTTT
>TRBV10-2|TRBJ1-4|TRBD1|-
CASFPGQGSTNEKLFF
TGCGCCAGTTTTCCGGGACAGGGGAGCACTAATGAAAAACTGTTTTTT
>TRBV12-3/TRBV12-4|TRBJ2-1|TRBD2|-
CASSLATSPRSSYNEQFF
TGTGCCAGCAGTCTTGCGACTAGCCCCAGAAGCTCCTACAATGAGCAGTTCTTC
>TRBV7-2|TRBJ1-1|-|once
CAGSFGWGRPVVEAFF
TGTGCCGGCAGCTTCGGTTGGGGCAGACCCGTAGTTGAAGCTTTCTTT
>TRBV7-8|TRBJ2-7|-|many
CASSLHPSYEQYF
TGTGCCAGCAGCTTACACCCGAGCTACGAGCAGTACTTC
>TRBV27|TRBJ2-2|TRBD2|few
CASSASGGAGELFF
TGTGCCAGCAGCGCTAGTGGGGGGGCCGGGGAGCTGTTTTTT
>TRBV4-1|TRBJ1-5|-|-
CASSQDWPGQNNQPQHF
TGCGCCAGCAGCCAAGATTGGCCGGGACAAAATAATCAGCCCCAGCATTTT
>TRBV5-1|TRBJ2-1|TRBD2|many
CASRRGRLADDNEQFF
TGCGCCAGCAGGAGGGGTCGACTAGCGGACGACAATGAGCAGTTCTTC
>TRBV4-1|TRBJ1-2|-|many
CASSQDPGASYGYTF
TGCGCCAGCAGCCAAGATCCAGGGGCGAGCTATGGCTACACCTTC
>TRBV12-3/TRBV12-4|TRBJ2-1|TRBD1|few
CASRSDRANEQFF
TGTGCCAGCAGAAGTGACAGGGCCAATGAGCAGTTCTTC
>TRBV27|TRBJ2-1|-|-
CASSTWARNEQFF
TGTGCCAGCAGTACTTGGGCCCGGAATGAGCAGTTCTTC
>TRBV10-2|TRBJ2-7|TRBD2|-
CASSEPGLAQKTYEQYF
TGCGCCAGCAGTGAGCCGGGACTAGCGCAAAAAACCTACGAGCAGTACTTC
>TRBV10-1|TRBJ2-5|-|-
CASSDSGMETQYF
TGCGCCAGCAGTGATTCCGGGATGGAGACCCAGTACTTC
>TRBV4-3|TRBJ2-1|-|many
CASSQDGESSYNEQFF
TGCGCCAGCAGCCAAGATGGAGAGAGCTCCTACAATGAGCAGTTCTTC
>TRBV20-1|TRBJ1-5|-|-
CSASPPRGNQPQHF
TGCAGTGCTAGTCCACCCAGGGGCAATCAGCCCCAGCATTTT
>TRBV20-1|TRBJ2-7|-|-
CSAKSRPEQYF
TGCAGTGCCAAGTCCCGTCCCGAGCAGTACTTC
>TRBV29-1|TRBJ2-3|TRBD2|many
CSVEGARGATDTQYF
TGCAGCGTCGAAGGGGCGCGGGGGGCCACAGATACGCAGTATTTT
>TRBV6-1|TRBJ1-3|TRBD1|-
CASRTGASGNTIYF
TGTGCCAGCAGGACAGGGGCTTCTGGAAACACCATATATTTT
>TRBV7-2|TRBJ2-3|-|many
CASSLDFNTQYF
TGTGCCAGCAGCTTAGATTTTAATACGCAGTATTTT
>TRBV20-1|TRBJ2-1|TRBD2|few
CSASFTSGSYNEQFF
TGCAGTGCTTCTTTTACTAGCGGGAGCTACAATGAGCAGTTCTTC
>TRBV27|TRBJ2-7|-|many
CASSLNRASYEQYF
TGTGCCAGCAGTTTAAACAGGGCGTCCTACGAGCAGTACTTC
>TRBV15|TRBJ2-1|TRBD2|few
CATSGLAGAYNEQFF
TGTGCCACCAGCGGACTAGCGGGGGCTTACAATGAGCAGTTCTTC
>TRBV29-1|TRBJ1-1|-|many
CSVEGASGANTEAFF
TGCAGCGTTGAAGGTGCTTCGGGGGCGAACACTGAAGCTTTCTTT
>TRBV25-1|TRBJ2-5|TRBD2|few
CASSEAGAETQYF
TGTGCCAGCAGTGAGGCGGGAGCAGAGACCCAGTACTTC
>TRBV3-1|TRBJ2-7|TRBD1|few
CASSHSGQGGYEQYF
TGTGCCAGCAGCCATTCGGGACAGGGGGGCTACGAGCAGTACTTC
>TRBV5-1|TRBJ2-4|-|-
CASSDSVGAKNIQYF
TGCGCCTCTTCGGACAGCGTGGGGGCTAAAAACATTCAGTACTTC
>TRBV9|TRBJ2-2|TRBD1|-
CASSPPGGEYTGELFF
TGTGCCAGCAGTCCCCCAGGGGGAGAGTACACCGGGGAGCTGTTTTTT
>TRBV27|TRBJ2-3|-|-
CASSIPGTPPRPYF
TGTGCCAGCAGTATCCCCGGGACTCCCCCCCGGCCGTATTTT
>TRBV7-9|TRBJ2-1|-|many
CASSYGSNEQFF
TGTGCCAGCAGCTACGGGAGCAATGAGCAGTTCTTC
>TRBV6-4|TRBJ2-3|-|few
CASSDFSGESQYF
TGTGCCAGCAGTGACTTTTCGGGTGAATCGCAGTATTTT
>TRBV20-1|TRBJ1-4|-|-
CSASGTEATNEKLFF
TGCAGTGCTTCCGGGACCGAAGCAACTAATGAAAAACTGTTTTTT
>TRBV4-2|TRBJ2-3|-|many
CASSQAWGGTDTQYF
TGTGCCAGCAGCCAAGCCTGGGGAGGCACAGATACGCAGTATTTT
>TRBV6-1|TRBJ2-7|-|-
CASRIPGNTYEQYF
TGTGCCAGCAGGATTCCCGGGAATACTTACGAGCAGTACTTC
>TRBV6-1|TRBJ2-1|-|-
CASSEAQGSYNEQFF
TGTGCCAGCAGTGAAGCGCAGGGCTCCTACAATGAGCAGTTCTTC